Listed below are T cell receptor beta chains from one sample, sequenced in a study of beta chain features in type 1 diabetes. Sequencing was performed with immunoSEQ multiplex PCR; in TCRdb, only in-frame clones are kept and a portion is missing. Of about 740,000 clones listed, around an eighth are singletons. The sequenced sample was naive CD4+ T cells from blood. The origin of the receptors is a man between 18 and 35 years old with type 1 diabetes. Each CDR3 is given with its conserved first and last residue.

TRBV6-1,TRBJ1-6,CASSELDREYSPLHF
TRBV7-8,TRBJ1-5,CASSLADFGGRQPQHF
TRBV2,TRBJ2-3,CASRGGSTDTQYF
TRBV5-1,TRBJ2-7,CASSSTGTDSYEQYF
TRBV27,TRBJ2-3,CASSFHSTGPSTDTQYF
TRBV5-8,TRBJ2-7,CASSPGTDSYEQYF
TRBV19,TRBJ1-1,CASSISPGMNTEAFF
TRBV9,TRBJ1-2,CASSVGSGLSGYTF
TRBV4-1,TRBJ2-1,CASSQDDSSNEQFF
TRBV29-1,TRBJ1-5,CSVGGTGQSQPQHF
TRBV5-6,TRBJ2-5,CASSQQGGPETQYF
TRBV7-2,TRBJ2-1,CASSLARAVSYNEQFF
TRBV30,TRBJ1-1,CAWTGMNTEAFF
TRBV9,TRBJ2-2,CASSDTGELFF
TRBV7-9,TRBJ2-1,CASSPTPTGGREQFF
TRBV7-9,TRBJ1-5,CASSLDLSPGNQPQHF
TRBV15,TRBJ1-4,CATSSGVGDNEKLFF
TRBV2,TRBJ1-5,CASSDQPNQPQHF
TRBV6-1,TRBJ2-5,CASSVRLPETQYF
TRBV5-1,TRBJ1-1,CASSLAPDRMNTEAFF
TRBV5-6,TRBJ2-1,CASSLGTRQFF
TRBV18,TRBJ1-1,CASSPLRGIEAFF
TRBV5-4,TRBJ1-2,CASSSGQFTGYTF
TRBV7-6,TRBJ1-1,CASSLQNTEAFF
TRBV28,TRBJ2-5,CASSPDTVQETQYF
TRBV6-5,TRBJ2-6,CASSEGPGANVLTF
TRBV30,TRBJ1-4,CAWRARPNEKLFF
TRBV7-2,TRBJ2-1,CASSLGTVSYNEQFF
TRBV2,TRBJ2-7,CASVRTGEYEQYF
TRBV5-1,TRBJ2-3,CASSTTHPGTDTQYF
TRBV6-5,TRBJ1-1,CASSRDRGRPAFF
TRBV4-1,TRBJ1-1,CASSQGTDTLRAFF
TRBV11-1,TRBJ2-7,CASSLSTEIYEQYF
TRBV23-1,TRBJ1-1,CASSQCPQGPNTEAFF